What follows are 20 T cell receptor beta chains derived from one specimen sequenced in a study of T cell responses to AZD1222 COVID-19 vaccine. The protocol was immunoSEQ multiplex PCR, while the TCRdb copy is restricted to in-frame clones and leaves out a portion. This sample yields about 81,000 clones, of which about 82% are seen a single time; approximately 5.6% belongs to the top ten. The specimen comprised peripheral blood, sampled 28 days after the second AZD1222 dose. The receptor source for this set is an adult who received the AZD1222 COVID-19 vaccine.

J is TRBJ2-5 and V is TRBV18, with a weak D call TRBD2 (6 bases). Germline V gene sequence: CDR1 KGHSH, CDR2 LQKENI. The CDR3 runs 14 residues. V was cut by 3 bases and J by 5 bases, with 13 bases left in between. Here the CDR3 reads CASSPARAGETQYF. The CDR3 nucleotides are TGTGCCAGCTCACCGGCCCGGGCGGGGGAGACCCAGTACTTC.

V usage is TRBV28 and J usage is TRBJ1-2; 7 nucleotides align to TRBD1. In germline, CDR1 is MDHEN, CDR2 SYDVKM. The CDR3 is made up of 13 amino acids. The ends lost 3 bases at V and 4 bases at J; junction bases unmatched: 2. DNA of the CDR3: TGTGCCAGCAGTTTGACAGGGCGCTATGGCTACACCTTC. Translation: CASSLTGRYGYTF.

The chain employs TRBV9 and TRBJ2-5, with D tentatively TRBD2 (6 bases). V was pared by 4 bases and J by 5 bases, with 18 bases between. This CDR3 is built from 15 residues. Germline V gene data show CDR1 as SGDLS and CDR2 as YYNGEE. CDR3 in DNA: TGTGCCAGCAGCCCTGTCCCCGCTCGGGGGGAGACCCAGTACTTC. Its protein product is CASSPVPARGETQYF.

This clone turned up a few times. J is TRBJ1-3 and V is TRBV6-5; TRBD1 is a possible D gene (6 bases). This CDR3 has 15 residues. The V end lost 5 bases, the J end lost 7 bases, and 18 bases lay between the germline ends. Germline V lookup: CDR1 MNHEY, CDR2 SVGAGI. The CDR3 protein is CASSTTGHSRNTIYF. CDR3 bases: TGTGCCAGCAGTACTACGGGACATAGTCGGAACACCATATATTTT.

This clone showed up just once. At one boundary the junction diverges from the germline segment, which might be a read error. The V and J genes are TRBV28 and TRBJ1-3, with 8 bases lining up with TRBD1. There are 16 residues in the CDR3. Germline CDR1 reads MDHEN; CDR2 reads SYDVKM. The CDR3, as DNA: TGTGCCAGCAGTCCGACGGGACAGGCTACTGGGAACACCATATATTTT. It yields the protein CASSPTGQATGNTIYF.

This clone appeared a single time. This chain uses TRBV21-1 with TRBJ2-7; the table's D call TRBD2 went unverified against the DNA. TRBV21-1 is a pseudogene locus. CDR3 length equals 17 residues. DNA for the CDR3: TGTGCCAGCAGCCGGGGAGGGACTAGCGGGAGGGAGCGGGAGCAGTACTTC. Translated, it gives CASSRGGTSGREREQYF.

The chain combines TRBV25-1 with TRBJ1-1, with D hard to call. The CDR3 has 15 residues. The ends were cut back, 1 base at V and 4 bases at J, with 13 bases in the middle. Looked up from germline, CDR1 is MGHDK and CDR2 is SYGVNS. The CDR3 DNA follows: TGTGCCAGCAGTGAATTTGAAGGGCCGGCCACTGAAGCTTTCTTT. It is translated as CASSEFEGPATEAFF.

CDR3 sequence: CASSVDSRNTEAFF. DNA of the CDR3: TGTGCCAGCAGCGTTGACAGCCGGAACACTGAAGCTTTCTTT. The V and J genes are TRBV9 and TRBJ1-1; D possibly corresponds to TRBD1 (5 bases). This CDR3 spans 14 amino acids. The V and J ends lost 2 bases and 1 base respectively, with 9 bases between them. Germline V gene data show CDR1 as SGDLS and CDR2 as YYNGEE.

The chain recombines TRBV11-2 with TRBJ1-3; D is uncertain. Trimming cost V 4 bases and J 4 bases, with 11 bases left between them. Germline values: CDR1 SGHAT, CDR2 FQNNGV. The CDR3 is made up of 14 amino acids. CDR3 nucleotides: TGTGCCAGCAGCTCATCACCCGGGGGAAACACCATATATTTT. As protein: CASSSSPGGNTIYF.

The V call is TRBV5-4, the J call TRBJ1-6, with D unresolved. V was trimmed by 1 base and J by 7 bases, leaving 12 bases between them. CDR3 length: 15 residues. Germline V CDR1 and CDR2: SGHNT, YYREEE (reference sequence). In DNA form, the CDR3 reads TGTGCCAGCAGCTTGTCAGCCCACCAAAATTCACCCCTCCACTTT. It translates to CASSLSAHQNSPLHF.

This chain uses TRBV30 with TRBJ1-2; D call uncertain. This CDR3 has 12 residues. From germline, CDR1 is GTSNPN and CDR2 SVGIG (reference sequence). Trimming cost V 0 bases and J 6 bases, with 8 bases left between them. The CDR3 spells CAWSVAAHGYTF. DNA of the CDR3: TGTGCCTGGAGTGTCGCAGCTCATGGCTACACCTTC.

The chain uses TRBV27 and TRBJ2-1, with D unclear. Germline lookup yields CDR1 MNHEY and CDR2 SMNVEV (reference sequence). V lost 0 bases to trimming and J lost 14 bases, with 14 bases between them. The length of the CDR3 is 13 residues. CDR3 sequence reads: CASSLSLRGREFF. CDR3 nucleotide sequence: TGTGCCAGCAGTTTATCTCTACGAGGCCGGGAGTTCTTC.

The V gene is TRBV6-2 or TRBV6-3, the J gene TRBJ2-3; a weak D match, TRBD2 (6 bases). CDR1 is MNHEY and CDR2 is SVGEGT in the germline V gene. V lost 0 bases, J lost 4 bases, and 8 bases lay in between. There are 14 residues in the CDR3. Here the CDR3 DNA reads TGTGCCAGCAGTTACTCCTCTAGCGCAGATACGCAGTATTTT. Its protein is CASSYSSSADTQYF.

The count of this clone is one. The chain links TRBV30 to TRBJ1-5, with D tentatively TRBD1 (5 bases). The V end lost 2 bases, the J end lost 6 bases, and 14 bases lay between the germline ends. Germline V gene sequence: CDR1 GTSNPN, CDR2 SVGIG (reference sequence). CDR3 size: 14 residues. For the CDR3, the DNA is TGTGCCTGGAGTCTGCAGGGTTACGGTCAGCCCCAGCATTTT. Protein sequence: CAWSLQGYGQPQHF.

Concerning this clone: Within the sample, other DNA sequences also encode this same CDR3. CDR3 DNA: TGTGCCAGCAGTTTGAGGGGCTATGGCTACACCTTC. Encoded protein: CASSLRGYGYTF. The chain recombines TRBV28 with TRBJ1-2, with D maybe TRBD1 (5 bases). V dropped 3 bases and J dropped 4 bases, with 6 bases sitting between them. Per the germline V gene, CDR1 is MDHEN and CDR2 is SYDVKM. CDR3 length: 12 amino acids.

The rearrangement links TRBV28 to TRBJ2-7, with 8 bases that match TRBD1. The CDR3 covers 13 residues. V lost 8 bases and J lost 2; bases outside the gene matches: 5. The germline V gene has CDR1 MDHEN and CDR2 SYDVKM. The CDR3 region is CASVTGQAYEQYF. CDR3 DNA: TGTGCCAGCGTTACGGGACAGGCCTACGAGCAGTACTTC.

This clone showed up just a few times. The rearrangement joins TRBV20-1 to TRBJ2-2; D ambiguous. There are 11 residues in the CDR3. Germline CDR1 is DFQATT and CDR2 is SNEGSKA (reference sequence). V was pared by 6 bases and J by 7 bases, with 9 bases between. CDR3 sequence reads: CSATPIGELFF. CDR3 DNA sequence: TGCAGTGCCACCCCGATCGGGGAGCTGTTTTTT.

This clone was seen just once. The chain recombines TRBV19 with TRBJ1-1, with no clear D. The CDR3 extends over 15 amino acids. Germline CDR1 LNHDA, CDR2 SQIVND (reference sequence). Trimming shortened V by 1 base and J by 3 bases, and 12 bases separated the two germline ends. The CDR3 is CASSIVLGKDTEAFF. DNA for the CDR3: TGTGCCAGTAGTATAGTGCTGGGGAAGGACACTGAAGCTTTCTTT.

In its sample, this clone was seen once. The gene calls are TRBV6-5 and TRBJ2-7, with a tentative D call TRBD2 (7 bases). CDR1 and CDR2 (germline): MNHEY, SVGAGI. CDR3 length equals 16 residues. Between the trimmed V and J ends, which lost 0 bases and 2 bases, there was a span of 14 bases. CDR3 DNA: TGTGCCAGCAGTTACTCGCTCCTAGGGGGGGCCTACGAGCAGTACTTC. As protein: CASSYSLLGGAYEQYF.

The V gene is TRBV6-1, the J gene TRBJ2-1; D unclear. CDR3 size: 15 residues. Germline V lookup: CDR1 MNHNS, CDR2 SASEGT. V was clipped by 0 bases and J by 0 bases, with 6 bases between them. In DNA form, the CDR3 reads TGTGCCAGCAGTGAAGCTAGCTTCTCCTACAATGAGCAGTTCTTC. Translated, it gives CASSEASFSYNEQFF.